Presented here are 21 T cell receptor beta chains from one specimen sequenced in a study of CD8+CD57+ T cells in acquired aplastic anemia. TCR beta VDJ and CDR3 profiling used genomic DNA as template. TCRdb passed the reads through MiXCR, listing each CDR3 protein once. The sample contains about half a million distinct CDR3 sequences, more than 25% of which appear only once. An expansion of CD8+CD57+ cells by flow cytometry had been shown in patients chosen for sequencing. Sequenced: sorted CD4+, CD8+, or CD8+CD57+ T cells (not recorded which) from PBMCs. Receptors were obtained from a human donor with aplastic anemia.

This clonotype was seen at least ten times. This rearrangement joins TRBV29-1 to TRBJ2-4; tentatively, D is TRBD1 (5 bases). Trimming left V 7 bases short and J 0 bases short, with 10 bases between. CDR1 is SQVTM and CDR2 is ANQGSEA in the germline V gene. There are 13 residues in the CDR3. This CDR3 is CSAVTVAKNIQYF. As DNA, the CDR3 is TGCAGCGCCGTGACAGTAGCCAAAAACATTCAGTACTTC.

A note on this clonotype: Mismatch with germline at one junction end may stem from a read error. This chain links TRBV5-8 with TRBJ2-4; D is unclear. The CDR3 extends over 13 amino acids. Germline CDR1 and CDR2: SGHTS and YDEGEE. CDR3 in amino acids: CTSSPRDVHIQYF. As DNA, the CDR3 is TGTACCAGCAGCCCCCGAGACGTCCACATTCAGTACTTC. Using reference TRBV5-8 and TRBJ2-4 for the parts outside the CDR3, the full variable domain is EAGVTQSPTHLIKTRGQQATLRCSPISGHTSVYWYQQALGLGLQFLLWYDEGEERNRGNFPPRFSGRQFPNYSSELNVNALELEDSALYLCTSSPRDVHIQYFGAGTRLSVL.

A few counts support this clonotype. The rearrangement links TRBV25-1 to TRBJ1-2; D is unresolved. Germline V gene sequence: CDR1 MGHDK, CDR2 SYGVNS. The CDR3 is 13 amino acids. V was clipped by 5 bases and J by 5 bases, with 12 bases between them. CDR3 region: CASSYGYFYGYTF. The CDR3 coding sequence is TGTGCCAGCAGTTATGGGTACTTTTATGGCTACACCTTC.

A single count supports this clonotype. This chain connects TRBV19 to TRBJ1-2; a weak D match, TRBD1 (5 bases). The length of the CDR3 is 14 residues. Trimming took 6 bases from V and 8 from J, leaving 19 bases between them. Germline CDR1 is LNHDA and CDR2 is SQIVND (reference sequence). In nucleotides, the CDR3 is TGTGCCAGTAGATCGGGCGGGGCCTCTAAGGGCTACACCTTC. Translated: CASRSGGASKGYTF.

This chain connects TRBV12-3 or TRBV12-4 to TRBJ2-1; 9 positions agree with TRBD2. The CDR3 consists of 14 residues. The V gene end was trimmed by 8 bases and the J gene end by 8 bases; junction bases not matched to a gene: 10. CDR3 sequence: CASQAAGGPDEQFF. In DNA, the CDR3 is TGTGCCAGCCAGGCGGCGGGAGGGCCGGATGAGCAGTTCTTC.

This clonotype came up many times. The J gene is TRBJ2-5, the V gene TRBV24-1; D not resolved. The length of the CDR3 is 12 residues. Deletions cut 2 bases from V and 10 bases from J, with 10 bases between. CDR1 and CDR2 from the germline V gene are KGHDR and SFDVKD. This CDR3 is CATSDWWGNQYF. DNA of the CDR3: TGTGCCACCAGTGATTGGTGGGGAAACCAGTACTTC.

In its sample, this clonotype was seen many times. The V and J genes are TRBV2 and TRBJ1-2, with 9 bases that match TRBD1. The germline V gene encodes CDR1 SNHLY and CDR2 FYNNEI. CDR3 length: 13 residues. V was clipped by 2 bases and J by 9 bases; unmatched bases: 4. The CDR3 DNA is TGTGCCAGCAGTGAAAGGGACAGGGCTAGCTACACCTTC. It codes for CASSERDRASYTF.

Comments on this clonotype: As the CDR3 is not closed by the conserved phenylalanine or tryptophan, this likely results from a read error. CDR3 nucleotides: TGTGCCAGCCTACTAGGAGGGTTCGGTGGCTACACCCTC. This translates into CASLLGGFGGYTL. The chain carries TRBV6-1 and TRBJ1-2; D ambiguous. The CDR3 has 13 amino acids. V was trimmed by 8 bases and J by 7 bases, leaving 17 bases between them. Germline V gene sequence: CDR1 MNHNS, CDR2 SASEGT.

A note on this clonotype: The conserved phenylalanine or tryptophan is not found at the CDR3 terminus, so this likely reflects a read error. Because the CDR3's place on the DNA is in doubt, the DNA is left out and the CDR3 is given as listed by TCRdb. V gene TRBV9 combines with J gene TRBJ1-5. The CDR3 region is 8 residues in length, termini included. Per germline, CDR1 SGDLS and CDR2 YYNGEE. The CDR3 sequence: CASSVGQV.

The chain combines TRBV29-1 with TRBJ2-7, with D perhaps TRBD2 (5 bases). The CDR3 is 13 amino acids. Germline-derived CDR1 and CDR2 are SQVTM and ANQGSEA. Trimming took 6 bases from V and 2 from J, leaving 14 bases between them. CDR3 in amino acids: CSVELDGTYEQYF. CDR3 DNA: TGCAGCGTCGAATTGGACGGGACCTACGAGCAGTACTTC.

This clonotype has just a few counts. The chain carries TRBV11-2 and TRBJ2-2, with TRBD2 matching 12 bases. The length of the CDR3 is 17 residues. From germline, CDR1 is SGHAT and CDR2 FQNNGV. V trimming: 5 bases; J trimming: 2 bases; junction bases outside the gene matches: 6. The CDR3: CASSARLAGANTGELFF. The DNA for the CDR3 is TGTGCCAGCAGCGCTCGACTAGCGGGAGCAAACACCGGGGAGCTGTTTTTT.

This clonotype was counted many times. V usage is TRBV2 and J usage is TRBJ2-1; 15 bases map to TRBD2. Germline lookup yields CDR1 SNHLY and CDR2 FYNNEI. This CDR3 spans 14 amino acids. J was trimmed by 10 bases and V by 6 bases; bases with no gene match: 4. Written as DNA, the CDR3 is TGTGCCAGCAGAGCGGGACTAGCGGGAGGCGAGCAGTTCTTC. This gives the protein CASRAGLAGGEQFF.

The J gene is TRBJ2-3, the V gene TRBV20-1; D is uncertain. In germline, CDR1 is DFQATT, CDR2 SNEGSKA (reference sequence). V was clipped by 5 bases and J by 3 bases, with 21 bases between them. The length of the CDR3 is 16 residues. The CDR3 spells CSAHPSAGASTDTQYF. The CDR3 DNA reads as TGCAGTGCTCACCCCTCGGCAGGAGCTAGTACAGATACGCAGTATTTT.

This clonotype was detected many times. This CDR3 is CSAPKQRETYYEQYF. The CDR3 DNA is TGCAGTGCTCCCAAGCAGCGGGAGACCTACTACGAGCAGTACTTC. The chain joins TRBV20-1 to TRBJ2-7; 8 nucleotides match TRBD2. V shed 5 bases, J shed 3 bases, and the junction held 12 bases outside the gene matches. Germline CDR1 and CDR2: DFQATT and SNEGSKA (reference sequence). The CDR3 is made up of 15 amino acids.

The rearrangement links TRBV20-1 to TRBJ2-1; 11 bases align to TRBD2. The germline V gene has CDR1 DFQATT and CDR2 SNEGSKA (reference sequence). The trim removed 5 bases at V and 2 bases at J, leaving 14 bases unmatched. CDR3 length: 18 amino acids. The CDR3 sequence is CSACPLAGEVGPYNEQFF. DNA of the CDR3: TGCAGTGCTTGTCCACTAGCGGGAGAGGTCGGCCCCTACAATGAGCAGTTCTTC.

In regard to this clonotype: A much bigger clone sits one base away, suggesting this may be a read error. DNA for the CDR3: TGTGTCAGCAGCGTAGGAACGGGAGGCCATAACGAGCAGTACTTC. Translated, it gives CVSSVGTGGHNEQYF. This sequence joins TRBV9 and TRBJ2-7; 7 nucleotides match TRBD2. CDR3 length: 15 residues. CDR1 is SGDLS, CDR2 YYNGEE, per germline.

This clonotype was picked up many times. The chain uses TRBV19 and TRBJ2-1; D gene ambiguous. Per germline, CDR1 LNHDA and CDR2 SQIVND (reference sequence). The CDR3 runs to 13 residues. Trimming removed 3 bases from V and 12 bases from J, with 15 bases in between. The CDR3 sequence: CASSIRQDGSQFF. The CDR3 nucleotides are TGTGCCAGTAGTATTAGACAAGATGGTTCGCAGTTCTTC.

This clonotype was seen many times. The chain carries TRBV10-3 and TRBJ1-5; TRBD1 matches 8 bases. V was pared by 3 bases and J by 4 bases, with 8 bases of the junction left unmatched. The CDR3 loop spans 16 amino acids. The germline gives CDR1 ENHRY, CDR2 SYGVKD. The CDR3 region has the DNA TGTGCCATCAGTGATGGCGACAGGGGAGGGAATCAGCCCCAGCATTTT. This gives the protein CAISDGDRGGNQPQHF.

This clonotype was detected ten times or more. This chain joins TRBV7-6 and TRBJ1-1; D unresolved. The V and J ends lost 6 bases and 2 bases respectively, with 10 bases between them. There are 13 residues in the CDR3. Germline CDR1 SGHVS, CDR2 FNYEAQ. CDR3 DNA sequence: TGTGCCAGCAGTTCGGGCCTTAACACTGAAGCTTTCTTT. It yields the protein CASSSGLNTEAFF.

J is TRBJ2-5 and V is TRBV4-3, with TRBD2 matching over 8 bases. The CDR3 has 15 amino acids. Trimming cost V 2 bases and J 7 bases; bases outside gene matches: 9. Per the germline V gene, CDR1 is LGHNA and CDR2 is YSLEER. The CDR3 protein is CASSQLASGYATQYF. CDR3 in DNA: TGCGCCAGCAGCCAATTGGCTAGCGGGTATGCGACCCAGTACTTC.

V usage is TRBV5-6 and J usage is TRBJ2-7; D ambiguous. Germline lookup yields CDR1 SGHDT and CDR2 YYEEEE. The CDR3 consists of 15 residues. The V end was cut by 2 bases, the J end by 0 bases, with 12 bases between. The CDR3 protein is CASSFYEASSYEQYF. DNA of the CDR3: TGTGCCAGCAGCTTTTATGAAGCCAGCTCCTACGAGCAGTACTTC.